The clone carrying this T cell receptor (beta chain) was recorded many times. The record originates from a study of T cell repertoires in cytomegalovirus infection. For the study at large: Public TCR beta signatures indicated both CMV infection and matching HLA type.

The germline gives CDR1 MNHNS, CDR2 SASEGT. The CDR3 length is 16 residues. V dropped 6 bases and J dropped 0; count of bases not matched to a gene: 5. A single record per CDR3 protein comes from TCRdb applying MiXCR to the reads. The top ten clones hold about 2.8% of a sample with around 740,000 distinct CDR3 sequences, about a third of them seen once. The TCR sequence derives from a human donor in good health (CMV status not recorded). Some clones in this sample may be carry-over from other donors' samples. The sample comprised PBMCs. The V gene is TRBV6-1, the J gene TRBJ2-3; 11 bases are a match to TRBD1. DNA of the CDR3: TGTGCCAGCAGGGCGGACAGGGGGCGAAGCACAGATACGCAGTATTTT. Translation: CASRADRGRSTDTQYF.